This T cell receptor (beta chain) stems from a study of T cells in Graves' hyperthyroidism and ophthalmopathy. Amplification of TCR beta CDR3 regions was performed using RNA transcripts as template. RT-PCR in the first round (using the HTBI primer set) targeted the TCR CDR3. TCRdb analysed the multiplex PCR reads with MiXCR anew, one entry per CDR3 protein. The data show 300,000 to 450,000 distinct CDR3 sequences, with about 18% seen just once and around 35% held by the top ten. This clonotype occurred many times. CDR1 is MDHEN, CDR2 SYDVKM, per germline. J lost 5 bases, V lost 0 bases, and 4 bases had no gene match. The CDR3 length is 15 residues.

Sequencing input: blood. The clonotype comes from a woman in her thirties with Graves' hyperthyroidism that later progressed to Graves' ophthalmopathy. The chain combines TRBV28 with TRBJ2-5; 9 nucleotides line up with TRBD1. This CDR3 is CASSLWGTGRETQYF. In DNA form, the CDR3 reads TGTGCCAGCAGTTTATGGGGGACAGGGAGGGAGACCCAGTACTTC.